These 30 T cell receptor beta chains were sequenced from one sample in a study of OX40 agonist ivuxolimab in advanced cancers. The protocol was immunoSEQ multiplex PCR, while the TCRdb copy is restricted to in-frame clones and leaves out a portion. Of 97,000 or so clones listed, 90% are singletons. The sequencing here drew on CD4+ or CD8+ T cells sorted from blood, taken in a trial of the OX40 agonist ivuxolimab. The receptors were gathered from an adult with an advanced solid tumor such as melanoma, head and neck, liver or kidney cancer.

This chain links TRBV7-2 with TRBJ2-3; D unresolved. Germline CDR1 is SGHTA and CDR2 is FQGNSA. The CDR3 spans 16 residues. Trimming cost V 5 bases and J 0 bases, with 15 bases left between them. The CDR3: CASSRKFRMSTDTQYF. The CDR3 nucleotides read TGTGCCAGCAGCCGCAAATTTCGGATGAGCACAGATACGCAGTATTTT.

The gene calls are TRBV4-1 and TRBJ2-3; tentatively, D is TRBD1 or TRBD2 (5 bases each). The germline CDR1 and CDR2 sequences are MGHRA and YSYEKL. The V gene lost 0 bases and the J gene lost 6 bases, with 16 bases spanning the gap. The CDR3 has 16 residues. The CDR3 reads CASSQDPQGTGDTQYF. In DNA form, the CDR3 reads TGCGCCAGCAGCCAAGACCCCCAAGGGACCGGGGATACGCAGTATTTT.

The CDR3 DNA reads TGTGCCAGTACCATGGACAGATTCAATGAAAAACTGTTTTTT. Translation gives CASTMDRFNEKLFF. V usage is TRBV19 and J usage is TRBJ1-4; D perhaps matches TRBD1 (6 bases). Trimming removed 7 bases at V and 5 bases at J, with 14 bases between. The germline CDR1 and CDR2 sequences are LNHDA and SQIVND (reference sequence). The CDR3 is 14 amino acids.

V and J are TRBV29-1 and TRBJ2-2; TRBD1 might be the D (6 bases). V was clipped by 3 bases and J by 7 bases, with 12 bases between them. CDR1 and CDR2 (germline): SQVTM, ANQGSEA. CDR3 size: 13 residues. CDR3 protein: CSVEYRAGGELFF. The CDR3 DNA reads TGCAGCGTTGAGTACAGGGCCGGCGGGGAGCTGTTTTTT.

The chain recombines TRBV2 with TRBJ1-5; no firm D call. This CDR3 spans 14 amino acids. Germline values: CDR1 SNHLY, CDR2 FYNNEI. Deletions cut 2 bases from V and 7 bases from J, with 12 bases between. Here the CDR3 DNA reads TGTGCCAGCAGTGAATTCCGGCTCTCACAGCCCCAGCATTTT. Its translation: CASSEFRLSQPQHF.

V gene TRBV9 combines with J gene TRBJ1-1; D unresolved. Germline CDR1 reads SGDLS; CDR2 reads YYNGEE. Trimming cost V 4 bases and J 0 bases, with 13 bases left between them. The CDR3 is 15 amino acids. As DNA, the CDR3 is TGTGCCAGCAGCCCTGCCGCGGATGTGAACACTGAAGCTTTCTTT. As protein: CASSPAADVNTEAFF.

As DNA, the CDR3 is TGCGCCAGCAGCCCTTTGGCGGGAGGGAATTACAATGAGCAGTTCTTC. This encodes CASSPLAGGNYNEQFF. This sequence joins TRBV5-1 and TRBJ2-1, with 9 bases identical to TRBD2. CDR3 size: 16 residues. Germline lookup yields CDR1 SGHRS and CDR2 YFSETQ. V shed 4 bases, J shed 4 bases, and the junction held 9 bases outside the gene matches. Full variable domain (outside the CDR3, taken from reference TRBV5-1 and TRBJ2-1): KAGVTQTPRYLIKTRGQQVTLSCSPISGHRSVSWYQQTPGQGLQFLFEYFSETQRNKGNFPGRFSGRQFSNSRSEMNVSTLELGDSALYLCASSPLAGGNYNEQFFGPGTRLTVL.

The rearrangement joins TRBV5-1 to TRBJ2-1, with D unclear. V lost 0 bases to trimming and J lost 0 bases, with 7 bases between them. Per germline, CDR1 SGHRS and CDR2 YFSETQ. CDR3 length: 15 residues. The chain's CDR3 is CASSLASSSYNEQFF. CDR3 DNA: TGCGCCAGCAGCTTGGCGTCGAGCTCCTACAATGAGCAGTTCTTC.

This chain joins TRBV19 and TRBJ2-2; D not resolved. CDR1 and CDR2 (germline): LNHDA, SQIVND (reference sequence). The CDR3 is 14 residues long. Trimming pared 5 bases from V and 2 bases from J, leaving 9 bases between. CDR3 region: CASSRGPNTGELFF. The CDR3 DNA is TGTGCCAGTAGTCGCGGACCTAACACCGGGGAGCTGTTTTTT. Combining the CDR3 with reference TRBV19 and TRBJ2-2 gives the whole variable domain DGGITQSPKYLFRKEGQNVTLSCEQNLNHDAMYWYRQDPGQGLRLIYYSQIVNDFQKGDIAEGYSVSREKKESFPLTVTSAQKNPTAFYLCASSRGPNTGELFFGEGSRLTVL.

For the CDR3, the DNA is TGTGCCAGCAGTTACAGAGGGGGTAGCTACGAGCAGTACTTC. Protein sequence: CASSYRGGSYEQYF. The V gene is TRBV6-5, the J gene TRBJ2-7; D is perhaps TRBD1 (6 bases). The V gene lost 2 bases and the J gene lost 3 bases, with 11 bases spanning the gap. This CDR3 has 14 residues. Looked up from germline, CDR1 is MNHEY and CDR2 is SVGAGI.

V usage is TRBV1 and J usage is TRBJ2-5; the D call TRBD2 from the table was never checked on the DNA. TRBV1 is a pseudogene segment. The length of the CDR3 is 16 residues. CDR3 DNA: TGCACCAGCAGCCAAGACCGAACCCAACTAGTTGAGACCCAGTACTTC. Protein sequence: CTSSQDRTQLVETQYF.

The chain is built from TRBV7-9 and TRBJ2-1, with D hard to call. Between the trimmed V and J ends, which lost 2 bases and 8 bases, there was a span of 10 bases. The CDR3 spans 13 residues. The germline V gene encodes CDR1 SEHNR and CDR2 FQNEAQ (reference sequence). The DNA for the CDR3 is TGTGCCAGCAGCTTAAGTTCGGGTTATGAGCAGTTCTTC. This translates into CASSLSSGYEQFF.

This chain joins TRBV5-4 and TRBJ1-2; D possibly corresponds to TRBD1 (5 bases). Trimming took 1 base from V and 6 from J, leaving 16 bases between them. Per the germline V gene, CDR1 is SGHNT and CDR2 is YYREEE (reference sequence). The length of the CDR3 is 15 residues. The CDR3 is CASSLRWQAGNGYTF. CDR3 nucleotides: TGTGCCAGCAGCTTGAGATGGCAGGCAGGGAATGGCTACACCTTC.

The gene calls are TRBV4-1 and TRBJ1-2; 9 bases are shared with TRBD1. The CDR3 sequence is 17 residues long. Trimming took 2 bases from V and 0 from J; bases not matched to a gene: 7. Germline V gene sequence: CDR1 MGHRA, CDR2 YSYEKL. The CDR3 reads CASSQPGQGKANYGYTF. In nucleotides, the CDR3 is TGCGCCAGCAGCCAACCGGGACAGGGAAAAGCTAACTATGGCTACACCTTC.

There are a few counts of this clone. The chain carries TRBV27 and TRBJ2-7; D tentatively reads TRBD1 or TRBD2 (5 bases each). CDR1 and CDR2 from the germline V gene are MNHEY and SMNVEV (reference sequence). V was cut by 2 bases and J by 5 bases, with 13 bases left in between. There are 14 residues in the CDR3. The CDR3 sequence: CASSLNGVGDEQYF. CDR3 DNA: TGTGCCAGCAGTTTAAATGGGGTGGGGGACGAGCAGTACTTC.

V and J are TRBV30 and TRBJ1-3; 8 positions agree with TRBD1. The V segment lost 2 bases and the J segment 4 bases; nucleotides outside the gene matches: 7. Germline V CDR1 and CDR2: GTSNPN, SVGIG (reference sequence). This CDR3 is 15 amino acids long. The CDR3 sequence: CAWSTSTGAGNTIYF. Here the CDR3 DNA reads TGTGCCTGGAGTACCTCGACAGGGGCAGGAAACACCATATATTTT.

This chain uses TRBV10-3 with TRBJ1-1; D is uncertain. V lost 3 bases and J 7 bases, leaving 9 bases between the germline ends. The CDR3 has 12 amino acids. Per the germline V gene, CDR1 is ENHRY and CDR2 is SYGVKD. The CDR3 protein is CAISEIGNEAFF. The CDR3 nucleotides are TGTGCCATCAGTGAAATAGGGAATGAAGCTTTCTTT.

The genes are TRBV6-1 and TRBJ2-1; 10 bases fit TRBD2. J was trimmed by 2 bases and V by 6 bases; bases with no gene match: 4. The CDR3 contains 15 residues. Looked up from germline, CDR1 is MNHNS and CDR2 is SASEGT. This CDR3 is CASSGSGGAYNEQFF. The CDR3 region has the DNA TGTGCCAGCAGCGGGAGCGGGGGGGCCTACAATGAGCAGTTCTTC.

The chain joins TRBV28 to TRBJ1-2; weak D call: TRBD1 (5 bases). The germline V gene encodes CDR1 MDHEN and CDR2 SYDVKM. This CDR3 is 13 amino acids long. Trimming took off 8 bases at V and 4 bases at J, with 14 bases between the two ends. The CDR3 loop reads CASRLFQGYGYTF. The CDR3 bases are TGTGCCAGCCGACTCTTTCAGGGCTATGGCTACACCTTC.

This clone has a single count. This sequence joins TRBV15 and TRBJ2-5; the D gene is possibly TRBD2 (6 bases). This CDR3 has 14 amino acids. In germline, CDR1 is LNHNV, CDR2 YYDKDF (reference sequence). The V gene lost 2 bases and the J gene lost 4 bases, with 11 bases spanning the gap. CDR3: CATSRPQGGETQYF. Written as DNA, the CDR3 is TGTGCCACCAGCAGACCTCAGGGAGGAGAGACCCAGTACTTC.

The chain couples TRBV11-2 to TRBJ1-5; D remains unclear. V was trimmed by 3 bases and J by 7 bases, leaving 10 bases between them. Germline CDR1 and CDR2: SGHAT and FQNNGV. This CDR3 spans 13 amino acids. The CDR3 DNA reads as TGTGCCAGCAGCTTTTATGGGTCCCAGCCCCAGCATTTT. It specifies CASSFYGSQPQHF. Together with reference TRBV11-2 and TRBJ1-5, the CDR3 gives the full variable domain: EAGVAQSPRYKIIEKRQSVAFWCNPISGHATLYWYQQILGQGPKLLIQFQNNGVVDDSQLPKDRFSAERLKGVDSTLKIQPAKLEDSAVYLCASSFYGSQPQHFGDGTRLSIL.

The genes are TRBV6-1 and TRBJ1-1, with D perhaps TRBD1 (5 bases). Trimming shortened V by 6 bases and J by 8 bases, and 16 bases separated the two germline ends. This CDR3 contains 13 residues. CDR1 and CDR2 from the germline V gene are MNHNS and SASEGT. The CDR3 DNA reads as TGTGCCAGCAGCCCGCCAGGGCAGTTAGAAGCTTTCTTT. It encodes CASSPPGQLEAFF.

This chain joins TRBV30 and TRBJ1-6, with TRBD1 matching over 8 bases. V dropped 7 bases and J dropped 10; count of bases not matched to a gene: 6. CDR1 and CDR2 from the germline V gene are GTSNPN and SVGIG (reference sequence). The length of the CDR3 is 12 residues. The CDR3 coding sequence is TGTGCCTTCGGGACAGGTGCATCACCCCTCCACTTT. Translation: CAFGTGASPLHF.

J is TRBJ1-5 and V is TRBV6-1; D is perhaps TRBD1 (6 bases). CDR1 and CDR2 (germline): MNHNS, SASEGT. The CDR3 is 15 amino acids. Trimming stripped 6 bases from V and 4 bases from J, with 16 bases between. The CDR3 loop is CASRAGVPGNQPQHF. The CDR3 region has the DNA TGTGCCAGCAGGGCAGGGGTTCCGGGGAATCAGCCCCAGCATTTT.

This chain links TRBV6-1 with TRBJ1-1; 8 nucleotides line up with TRBD1. This CDR3 is 14 amino acids long. Germline assignment: CDR1 MNHNS and CDR2 SASEGT. The V gene end was trimmed by 3 bases and the J gene end by 5 bases; junction bases not matched to a gene: 5. CDR3 amino acids: CASSDDRGLTEAFF. For the CDR3, the DNA is TGTGCCAGCAGTGATGACAGGGGATTGACTGAAGCTTTCTTT.

The CDR3 DNA follows: TGTGCCACCAGTGCGCTGTCAACCCTACAAGAGACCCAGTACTTC. Translation: CATSALSTLQETQYF. The chain has TRBV15 and TRBJ2-5; no definite D call. Trimming shortened V by 6 bases and J by 2 bases, and 16 bases separated the two germline ends. Germline loops: CDR1 LNHNV, CDR2 YYDKDF (reference sequence). This CDR3 is 15 amino acids long.

The CDR3, as DNA: TGTGCCTGGAGAACGGACAGGGCGCCTGGAAACACCATATATTTT. It codes for CAWRTDRAPGNTIYF. The gene calls are TRBV30 and TRBJ1-3; 8 bases are a match to TRBD1. The germline V gene has CDR1 GTSNPN and CDR2 SVGIG (reference sequence). This CDR3 is 15 amino acids long. After removal of 3 bases from V and 2 bases from J, the junction contained 6 bases not matched to a gene.

The chain employs TRBV15 and TRBJ1-2, with D possibly being TRBD1 (6 bases). CDR3 length: 16 amino acids. Germline loops: CDR1 LNHNV, CDR2 YYDKDF (reference sequence). V lost 0 bases and J 0 bases, leaving 11 bases between the germline ends. The CDR3, as DNA: TGTGCCACCAGCAGAGAAACCAGGGGTACTAACTATGGCTACACCTTC. Translated: CATSRETRGTNYGYTF.

This clone was seen a handful of times. V usage is TRBV6-5 and J usage is TRBJ1-1; 8 bases match TRBD1. The CDR3 consists of 15 residues. V was pared by 4 bases and J by 2 bases, with 6 bases of the junction left unmatched. Germline V gives CDR1 MNHEY, CDR2 SVGAGI. The chain's CDR3 is CASSSDRGINTEAFF. DNA of the CDR3: TGTGCCAGCAGTTCCGACAGGGGCATTAACACTGAAGCTTTCTTT.

The rearrangement links TRBV9 to TRBJ1-6; no reliable D call. Germline CDR1 reads SGDLS; CDR2 reads YYNGEE. This CDR3 spans 15 amino acids. Trimming took off 4 bases at V and 5 bases at J, with 13 bases between the two ends. The CDR3 bases are TGTGCCAGCAGCACCCTGACGGGAGATAATTCACCCCTCCACTTT. Protein: CASSTLTGDNSPLHF.